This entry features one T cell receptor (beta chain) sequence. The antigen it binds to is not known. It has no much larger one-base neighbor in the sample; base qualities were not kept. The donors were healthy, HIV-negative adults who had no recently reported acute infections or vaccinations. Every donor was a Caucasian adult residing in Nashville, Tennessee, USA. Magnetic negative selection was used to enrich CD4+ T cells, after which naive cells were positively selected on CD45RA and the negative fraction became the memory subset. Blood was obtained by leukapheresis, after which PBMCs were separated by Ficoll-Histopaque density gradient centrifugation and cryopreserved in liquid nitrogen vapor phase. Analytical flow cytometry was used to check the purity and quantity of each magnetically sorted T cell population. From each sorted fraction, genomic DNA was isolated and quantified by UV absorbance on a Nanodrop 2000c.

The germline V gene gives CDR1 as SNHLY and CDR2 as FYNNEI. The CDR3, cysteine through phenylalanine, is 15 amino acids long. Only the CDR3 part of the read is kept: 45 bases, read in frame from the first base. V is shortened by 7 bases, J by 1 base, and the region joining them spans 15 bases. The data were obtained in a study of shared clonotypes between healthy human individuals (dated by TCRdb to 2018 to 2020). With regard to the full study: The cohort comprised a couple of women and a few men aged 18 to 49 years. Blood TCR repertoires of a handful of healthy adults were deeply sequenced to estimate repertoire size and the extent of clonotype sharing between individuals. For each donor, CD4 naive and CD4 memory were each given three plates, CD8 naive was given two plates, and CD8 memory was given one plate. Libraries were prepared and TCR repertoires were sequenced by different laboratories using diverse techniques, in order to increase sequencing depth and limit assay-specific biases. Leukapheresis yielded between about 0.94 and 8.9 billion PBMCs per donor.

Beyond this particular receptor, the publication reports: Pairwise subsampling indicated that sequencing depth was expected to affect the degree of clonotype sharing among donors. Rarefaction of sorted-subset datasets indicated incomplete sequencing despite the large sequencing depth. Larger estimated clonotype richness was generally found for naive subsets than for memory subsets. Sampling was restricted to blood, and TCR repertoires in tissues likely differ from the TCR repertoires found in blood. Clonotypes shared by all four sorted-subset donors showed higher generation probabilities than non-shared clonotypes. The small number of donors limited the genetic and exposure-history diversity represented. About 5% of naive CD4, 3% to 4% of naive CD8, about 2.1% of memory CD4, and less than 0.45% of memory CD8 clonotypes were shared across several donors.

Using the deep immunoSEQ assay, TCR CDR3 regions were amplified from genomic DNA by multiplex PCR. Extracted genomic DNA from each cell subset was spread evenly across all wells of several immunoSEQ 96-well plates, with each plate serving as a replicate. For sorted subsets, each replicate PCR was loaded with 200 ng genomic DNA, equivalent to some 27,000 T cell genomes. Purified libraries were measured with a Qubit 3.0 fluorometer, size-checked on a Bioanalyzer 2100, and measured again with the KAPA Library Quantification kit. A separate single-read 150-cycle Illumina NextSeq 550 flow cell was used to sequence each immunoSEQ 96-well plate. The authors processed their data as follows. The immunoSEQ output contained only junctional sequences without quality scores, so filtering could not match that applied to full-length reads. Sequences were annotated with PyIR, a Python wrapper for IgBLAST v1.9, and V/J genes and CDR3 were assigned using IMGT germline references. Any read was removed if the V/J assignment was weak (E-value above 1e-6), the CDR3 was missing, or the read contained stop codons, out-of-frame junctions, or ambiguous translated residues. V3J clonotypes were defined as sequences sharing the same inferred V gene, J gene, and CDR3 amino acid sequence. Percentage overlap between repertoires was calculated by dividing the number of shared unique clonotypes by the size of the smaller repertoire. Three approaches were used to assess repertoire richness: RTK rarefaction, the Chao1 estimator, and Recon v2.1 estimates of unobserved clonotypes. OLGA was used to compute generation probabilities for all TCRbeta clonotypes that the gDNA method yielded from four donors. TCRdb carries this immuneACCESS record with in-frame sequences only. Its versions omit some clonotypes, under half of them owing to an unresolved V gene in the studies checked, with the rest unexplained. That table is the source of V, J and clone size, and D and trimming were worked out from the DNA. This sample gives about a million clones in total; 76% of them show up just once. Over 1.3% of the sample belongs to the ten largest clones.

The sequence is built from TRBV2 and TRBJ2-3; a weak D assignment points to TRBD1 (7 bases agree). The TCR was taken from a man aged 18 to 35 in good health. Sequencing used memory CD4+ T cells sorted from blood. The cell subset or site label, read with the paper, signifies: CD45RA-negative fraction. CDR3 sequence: CASNLQGEGTDTQYF. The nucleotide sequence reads TGTGCCAGCAATCTCCAGGGGGAGGGCACAGATACGCAGTATTTT.